Included here is one TCR beta chain sequence, with context. Antigen specificity is unknown. This CDR3 has 15 amino acids. Trimming removed 5 bases at V and 0 bases at J, with 12 bases between. Looked up from germline, CDR1 is SEHNR and CDR2 is FQNEAQ (reference sequence). This sample stems from a study of cytomegalovirus exposure and HLA in healthy donors. Overall study: Roughly 92 million unique TCRs, all from HLA-typed donors, were included in an early release of the data.

Researchers ran the PCR with 60 Vbeta and 13 Jbeta primers. Measured with immunoSEQ multiplex PCR; TCRdb has only the in-frame clones, and not every one. The table has roughly 86,000 clones, around three fifths seen once; the top ten hold under 5%. Notes on the study in general: Earlier analysis found most TCR beta V segments productive about 87% or about 30% of the time. Several of the most significant clusters appeared, in a later analysis, to be linked to common viral pathogens.

The TCR comes from a man aged 25-45 years in good health and CMV-seronegative. Sequenced sample: PBMCs. The chain carries TRBV7-9 and TRBJ2-3; the D gene is possibly TRBD2 (5 bases). CDR3 nucleotide sequence: TGTGCCAGCAGCGCAGGACTCGAAAGCACAGATACGCAGTATTTT. This sequence encodes CASSAGLESTDTQYF.